One sample yielded the 5 T cell receptor beta chains listed below, sequenced in a study of identical twins (dated by TCRdb to about 2016). Library method: 5' RACE. Sequenced on an Illumina HiSeq 2000. Using fastp at Q25 and MiXCR, TCRdb reprocessed the public reads and kept productive beta chains. CDR3 protein sequences are deduplicated, and each keeps its most common genes and DNA. A total of 500,000 to 550,000 distinct CDR3 sequences appear in this sample, 22% of them only once. The top ten hold around 0.9% of the sample. These data are also associated with another study on T cells expressing NK-cell markers.

What was sequenced was CD4+ T cells sorted from blood. The source of these receptors is a woman between 18 and 30 years old in good health.

This clonotype was counted between two and nine times. The genes are TRBV5-1 and TRBJ1-1; 7 positions match TRBD1. The CDR3 is 13 residues long. V lost 7 bases and J lost 2; bases outside the gene matches: 5. CDR1 is SGHRS and CDR2 is YFSETQ in the germline V gene. The CDR3 nucleotides are TGCGCCAGCCGGGACAGCATTAACACTGAAGCTTTCTTT. Protein: CASRDSINTEAFF.

This clonotype was recorded at least ten times. The rearrangement uses TRBV12-3 or TRBV12-4 and TRBJ1-1; D gene unclear. This CDR3 spans 14 amino acids. V was trimmed by 5 bases and J by 0 bases, leaving 10 bases between them. The CDR3 here is CASSQAGLNTEAFF. CDR3 coding DNA: TGTGCCAGCAGTCAAGCAGGATTGAACACTGAAGCTTTCTTT.

This clonotype came up a few times. The rearrangement uses TRBV12-3 or TRBV12-4 and TRBJ2-3, with 9 bases that match TRBD2. This CDR3 has 17 amino acids. The trim removed 7 bases at V and 4 bases at J, leaving 15 bases unmatched. CDR3 bases: TGTGCCAGCATCGGCTACCTTCGGGCTAGCGGGGCAGATACGCAGTATTTT. Protein product: CASIGYLRASGADTQYF.

The genes are TRBV7-2 and TRBJ2-7, with D tentatively TRBD2 (5 bases). CDR3 length: 14 amino acids. The V gene lost 1 base and the J gene lost 7 bases, with 14 bases spanning the gap. Germline CDR1 SGHTA, CDR2 FQGNSA. The CDR3 spells CASSLVGVFGEQYF. For the CDR3, the DNA is TGTGCCAGCAGCTTAGTCGGGGTTTTTGGAGAGCAGTACTTC.

J is TRBJ1-1 and V is TRBV19, with a tentative D call TRBD1 (5 bases). Germline V lookup: CDR1 LNHDA, CDR2 SQIVND (reference sequence). The CDR3 contains 13 residues. Trimming shortened V by 7 bases and J by 4 bases, and 13 bases separated the two germline ends. CDR3 DNA: TGTGCCAGTAAGGCGCAAGGGGCCACTGAAGCTTTCTTT. This gives the protein CASKAQGATEAFF.